This T cell receptor (beta chain) was identified during a study of cytomegalovirus exposure and HLA in healthy donors. The PCR used 60 Vbeta and 13 Jbeta primers. Clones were sequenced by immunoSEQ multiplex PCR, and TCRdb holds only the in-frame ones, with some missing. This table has about 93,000 clones, roughly four fifths appearing once. Germline assignment: CDR1 MGHDK and CDR2 SYGVNS. The V end was cut by 10 bases, the J end by 3 bases, with 15 bases between. The CDR3 consists of 13 residues. The clonotype originates from a man aged 30 to 45 in good health and CMV-seronegative. The specimen sequenced was PBMCs. The chain couples TRBV25-1 to TRBJ1-1; possible D gene TRBD1, 5 bases. Here the CDR3 reads CATQTGGDTEAFF. The CDR3 DNA reads TGTGCCACCCAAACAGGCGGGGACACTGAAGCTTTCTTT.